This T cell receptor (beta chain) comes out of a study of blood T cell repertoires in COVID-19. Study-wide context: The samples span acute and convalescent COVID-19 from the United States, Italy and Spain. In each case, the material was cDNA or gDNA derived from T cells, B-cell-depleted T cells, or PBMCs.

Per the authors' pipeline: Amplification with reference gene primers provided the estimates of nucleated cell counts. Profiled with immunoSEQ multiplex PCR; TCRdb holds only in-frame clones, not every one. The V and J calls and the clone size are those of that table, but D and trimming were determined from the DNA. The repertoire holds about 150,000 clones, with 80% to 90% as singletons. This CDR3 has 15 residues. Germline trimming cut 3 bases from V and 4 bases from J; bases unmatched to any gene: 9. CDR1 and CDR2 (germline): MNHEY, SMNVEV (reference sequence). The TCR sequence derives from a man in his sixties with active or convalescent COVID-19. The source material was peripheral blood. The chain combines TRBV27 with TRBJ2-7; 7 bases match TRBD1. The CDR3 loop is CASSLRPGGTYEQYF. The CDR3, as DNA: TGTGCCAGCAGTTTGCGGCCAGGGGGTACTTACGAGCAGTACTTC.